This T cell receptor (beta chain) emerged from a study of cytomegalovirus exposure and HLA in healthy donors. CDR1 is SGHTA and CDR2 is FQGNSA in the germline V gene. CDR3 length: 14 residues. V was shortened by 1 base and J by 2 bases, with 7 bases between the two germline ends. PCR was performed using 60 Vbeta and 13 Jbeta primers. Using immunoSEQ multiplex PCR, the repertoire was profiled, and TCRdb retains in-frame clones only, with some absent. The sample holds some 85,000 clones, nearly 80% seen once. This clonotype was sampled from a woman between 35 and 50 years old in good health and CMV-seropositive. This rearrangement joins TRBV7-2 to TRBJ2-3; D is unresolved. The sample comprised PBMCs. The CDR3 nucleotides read TGTGCCAGCAGCTTAGGGCCAATCACAGATACGCAGTATTTT. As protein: CASSLGPITDTQYF.